This TCR beta chain was sequenced for a study of cytomegalovirus exposure and HLA in healthy donors. This clone was counted a single time. The protocol was immunoSEQ multiplex PCR, while the TCRdb copy is restricted to in-frame clones and leaves out a portion. The sample includes hundreds of thousands of clones, roughly 87% of them seen just once. Deletions cut 2 bases from V and 3 bases from J, with 9 bases between. The CDR3 length is 14 residues. Germline V CDR1 and CDR2: SGHRS, YFSETQ. The source is a man between 18 and 29 years old in good health and CMV-seropositive. The V gene is TRBV5-1, the J gene TRBJ1-5; no clear D. Input material: PBMCs. CDR3 nucleotide sequence: TGCGCCAGCAGCTTAGGGTTCAACAATCAGCCCCAGCATTTT. It translates to CASSLGFNNQPQHF.